This TCR beta chain was identified in a study of T cell responses to AZD1222 COVID-19 vaccine. Study-wide points: Increased Spike-specific TCR breadth and depth were observed after two AZD1222 doses. Spike regions recognized by vaccine-associated CD4 TCRs spanned the protein, led by 160-218 and 743-854.

As to this clone: Its antigen is as yet unknown.

There are 15 residues in the CDR3. V lost 1 base and J lost 0, with 5 bases in between. Germline CDR1 SGHRS, CDR2 YFSETQ. Data came from immunoSEQ multiplex PCR; TCRdb stores just in-frame clones and leaves some out. The sample holds approximately 100,000 clones; 85% to 90% are singletons and the top ten take 15% to 20%. Here the sequenced sample was peripheral blood, taken on day 0 of AZD1222 vaccination. The chain combines TRBV5-1 with TRBJ2-6; D not resolved. This receptor was taken from an adult in good health. CDR3 DNA: TGCGCCAGCAGCTTGCAGCTCTCTGGGGCCAACGTCCTGACTTTC. Protein sequence: CASSLQLSGANVLTF.